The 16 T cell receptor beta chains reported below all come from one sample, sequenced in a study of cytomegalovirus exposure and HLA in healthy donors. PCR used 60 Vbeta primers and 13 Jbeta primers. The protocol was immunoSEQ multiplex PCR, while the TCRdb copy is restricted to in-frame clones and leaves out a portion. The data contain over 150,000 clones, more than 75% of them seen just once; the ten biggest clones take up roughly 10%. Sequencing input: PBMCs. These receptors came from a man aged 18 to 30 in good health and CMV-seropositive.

CDR3 DNA sequence: TGCAGCGTTTCCCTCCACGAGATCGGCCAGTACTTC. It yields the protein CSVSLHEIGQYF. The chain combines TRBV29-1 with TRBJ2-5; D call uncertain. V was shortened by 5 bases and J by 10 bases, with 17 bases between the two germline ends. The CDR3 is made up of 12 amino acids. The germline CDR1 and CDR2 sequences are SQVTM and ANQGSEA.

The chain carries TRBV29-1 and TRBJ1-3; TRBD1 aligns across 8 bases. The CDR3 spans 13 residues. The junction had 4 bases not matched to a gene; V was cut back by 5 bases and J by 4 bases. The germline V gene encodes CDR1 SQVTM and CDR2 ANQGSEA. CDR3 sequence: CSVQRTGGNTIYF. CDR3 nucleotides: TGCAGCGTTCAAAGGACAGGGGGAAACACCATATATTTT.

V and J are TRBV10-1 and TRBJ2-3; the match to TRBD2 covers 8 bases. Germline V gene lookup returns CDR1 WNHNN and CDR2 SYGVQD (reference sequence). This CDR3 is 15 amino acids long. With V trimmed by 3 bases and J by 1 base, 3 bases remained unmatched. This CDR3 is CASSEAGDGTDTQYF. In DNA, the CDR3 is TGCGCCAGCAGTGAAGCGGGAGACGGCACAGATACGCAGTATTTT.

In DNA form, the CDR3 reads TGTGCCAGCAGCTTAGACTTAGTCAATGAGCAGTTCTTC. It is translated as CASSLDLVNEQFF. V usage is TRBV7-2 and J usage is TRBJ2-1; D is unresolved. V lost 1 base, J lost 6 bases, and 7 bases lay in between. Germline lookup yields CDR1 SGHTA and CDR2 FQGNSA. The CDR3 is 13 amino acids.

Here the CDR3 DNA reads TGTGCCAGCAGCCCGGGACAGGTTATGTACGAGCAGTACTTC. This codes for CASSPGQVMYEQYF. The chain combines TRBV7-6 with TRBJ2-7; TRBD1 agrees at 8 bases. The CDR3 runs to 14 residues. Per germline, CDR1 SGHVS and CDR2 FNYEAQ. V gave up 5 bases and J gave up 4 bases; unmatched junction bases: 7.

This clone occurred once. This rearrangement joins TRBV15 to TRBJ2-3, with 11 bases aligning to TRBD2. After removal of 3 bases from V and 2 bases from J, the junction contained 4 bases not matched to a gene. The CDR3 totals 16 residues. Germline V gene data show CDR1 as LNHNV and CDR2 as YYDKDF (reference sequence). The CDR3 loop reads CATSRRLAGHTDTQYF. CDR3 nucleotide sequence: TGTGCCACCAGCAGGAGACTAGCGGGGCACACAGATACGCAGTATTTT.

DNA for the CDR3: TGTGCCAGCAGTATCCATTACAGGAACACTGAAGCTTTCTTT. Translating it yields CASSIHYRNTEAFF. This chain links TRBV27 with TRBJ1-1; D uncertain. CDR3 size: 14 residues. V dropped 5 bases and J dropped 1 base, with 11 bases sitting between them. Germline CDR1 reads MNHEY; CDR2 reads SMNVEV (reference sequence).

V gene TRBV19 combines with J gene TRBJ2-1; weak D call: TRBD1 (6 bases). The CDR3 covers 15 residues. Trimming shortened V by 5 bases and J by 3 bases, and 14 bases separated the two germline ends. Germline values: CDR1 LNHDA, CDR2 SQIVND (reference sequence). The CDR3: CASSSGQNFYNEQFF. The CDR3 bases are TGTGCCAGTAGTTCAGGACAGAATTTCTACAATGAGCAGTTCTTC.

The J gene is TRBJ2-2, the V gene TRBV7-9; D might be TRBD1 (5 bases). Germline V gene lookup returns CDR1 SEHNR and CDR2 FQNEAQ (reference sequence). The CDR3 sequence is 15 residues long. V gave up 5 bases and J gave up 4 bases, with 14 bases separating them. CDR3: CASSQTVSGTGELFF. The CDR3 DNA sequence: TGTGCCAGCAGCCAGACAGTCTCGGGCACCGGGGAGCTGTTTTTT.

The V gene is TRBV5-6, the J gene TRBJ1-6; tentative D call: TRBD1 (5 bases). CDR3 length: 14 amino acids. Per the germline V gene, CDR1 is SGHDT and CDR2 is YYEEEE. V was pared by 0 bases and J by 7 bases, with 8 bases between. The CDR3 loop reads CASSLVGANSPLHF. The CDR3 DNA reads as TGTGCCAGCAGCTTGGTAGGGGCCAATTCACCCCTCCACTTT.

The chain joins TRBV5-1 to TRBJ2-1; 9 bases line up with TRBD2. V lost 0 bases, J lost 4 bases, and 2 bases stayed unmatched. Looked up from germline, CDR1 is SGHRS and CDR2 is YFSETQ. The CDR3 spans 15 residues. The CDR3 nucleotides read TGCGCCAGCAGCTTGGGGACTAGCGAGTACAATGAGCAGTTCTTC. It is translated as CASSLGTSEYNEQFF.

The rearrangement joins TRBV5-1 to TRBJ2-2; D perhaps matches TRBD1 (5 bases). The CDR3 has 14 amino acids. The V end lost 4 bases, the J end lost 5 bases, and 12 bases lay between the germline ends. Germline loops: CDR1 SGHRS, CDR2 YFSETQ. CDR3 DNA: TGCGCCAGCAGCCCGGACACCCGTACCGGGGAGCTGTTTTTT. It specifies CASSPDTRTGELFF.

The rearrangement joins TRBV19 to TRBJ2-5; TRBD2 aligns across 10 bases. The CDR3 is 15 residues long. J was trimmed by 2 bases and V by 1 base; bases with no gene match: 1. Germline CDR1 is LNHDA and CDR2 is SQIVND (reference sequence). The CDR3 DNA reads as TGTGCCAGTAGTATAGGGACTAGCGGACAAGAGACCCAGTACTTC. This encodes CASSIGTSGQETQYF.

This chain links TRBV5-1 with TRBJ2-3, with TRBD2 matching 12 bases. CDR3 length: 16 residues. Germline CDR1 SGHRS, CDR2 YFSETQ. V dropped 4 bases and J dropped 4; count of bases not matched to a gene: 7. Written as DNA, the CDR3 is TGCGCCAGCAGCCCAAGACTAGCGGGAGCCTCAGATACGCAGTATTTT. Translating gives CASSPRLAGASDTQYF.

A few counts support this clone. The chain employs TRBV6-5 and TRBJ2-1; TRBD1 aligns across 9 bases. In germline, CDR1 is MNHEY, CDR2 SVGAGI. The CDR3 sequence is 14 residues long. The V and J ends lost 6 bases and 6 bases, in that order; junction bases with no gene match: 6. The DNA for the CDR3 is TGTGCCAGCAGCTCCCCGGACAGGGGCAATGAGCAGTTCTTC. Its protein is CASSSPDRGNEQFF.

The CDR3 protein is CSARRQDPLHF. For the CDR3, the DNA is TGCAGTGCTAGAAGACAGGACCCCCTCCACTTT. This chain links TRBV20-1 with TRBJ1-6; weak D call: TRBD1 (6 bases). Germline-derived CDR1 and CDR2 are DFQATT and SNEGSKA (reference sequence). Between the trimmed V and J ends, which lost 2 bases and 13 bases, there was a span of 9 bases. This CDR3 has 11 amino acids.